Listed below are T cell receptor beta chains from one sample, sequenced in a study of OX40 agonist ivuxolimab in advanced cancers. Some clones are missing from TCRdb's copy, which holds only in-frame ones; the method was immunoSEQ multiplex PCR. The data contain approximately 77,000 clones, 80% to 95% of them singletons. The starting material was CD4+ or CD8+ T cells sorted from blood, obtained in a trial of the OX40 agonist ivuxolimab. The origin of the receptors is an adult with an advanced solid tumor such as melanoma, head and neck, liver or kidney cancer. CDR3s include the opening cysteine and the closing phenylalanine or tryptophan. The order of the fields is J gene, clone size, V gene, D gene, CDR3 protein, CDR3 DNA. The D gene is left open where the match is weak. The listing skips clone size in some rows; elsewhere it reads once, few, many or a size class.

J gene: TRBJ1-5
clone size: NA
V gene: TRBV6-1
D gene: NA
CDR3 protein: CASSGGRNQPQHF
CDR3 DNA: TGTGCCAGCTCGGGCGGGCGCAATCAGCCCCAGCATTTT

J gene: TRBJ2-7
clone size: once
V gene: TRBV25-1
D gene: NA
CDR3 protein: CASRQQGGEQYF
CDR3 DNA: TGTGCCAGCAGACAACAGGGCGGCGAGCAGTACTTC

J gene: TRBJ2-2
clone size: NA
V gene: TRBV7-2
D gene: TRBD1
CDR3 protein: CASSLLLSRTTGGTGELFF
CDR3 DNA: TGTGCCAGCAGCTTATTATTGTCAAGGACAACAGGGGGCACCGGGGAGCTGTTTTTT

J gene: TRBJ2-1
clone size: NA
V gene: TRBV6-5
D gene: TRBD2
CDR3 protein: CASSYLAGGNGEQFF
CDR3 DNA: TGTGCCAGCAGTTACCTAGCGGGAGGAAATGGTGAGCAGTTCTTC

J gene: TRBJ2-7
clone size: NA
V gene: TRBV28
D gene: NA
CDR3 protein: CASRGIGVPYEQYF
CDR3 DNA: TGTGCCAGCAGAGGAATCGGGGTTCCCTACGAGCAGTACTTC

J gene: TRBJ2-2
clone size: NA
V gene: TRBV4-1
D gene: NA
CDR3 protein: CASSKFSGTGELFF
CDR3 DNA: TGCGCCAGCAGCAAATTCTCGGGCACCGGGGAGCTGTTTTTT

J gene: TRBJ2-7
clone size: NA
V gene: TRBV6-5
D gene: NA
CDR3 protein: CASSYFLAGGEQYF
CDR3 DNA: TGTGCCAGCAGTTACTTTTTGGCCGGGGGTGAGCAGTACTTC

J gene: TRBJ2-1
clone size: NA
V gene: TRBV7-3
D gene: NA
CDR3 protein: CASSLGMDGPTQFF
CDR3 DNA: TGTGCCAGCAGCTTAGGGATGGACGGGCCCACTCAGTTCTTC

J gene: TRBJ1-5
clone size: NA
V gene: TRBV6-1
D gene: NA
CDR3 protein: CASSDRGDNQPQHF
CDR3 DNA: TGTGCCAGCAGTGACAGGGGTGACAATCAGCCCCAGCATTTT

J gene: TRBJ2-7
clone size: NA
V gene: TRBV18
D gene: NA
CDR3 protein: CASSPPNSDEQYF
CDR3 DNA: TGTGCCAGCTCACCACCGAATAGCGACGAGCAGTACTTC

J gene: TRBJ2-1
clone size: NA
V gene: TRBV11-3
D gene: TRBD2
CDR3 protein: CASSSGEGFRNEQFF
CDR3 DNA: TGTGCCAGCAGCTCTGGGGAGGGGTTTCGCAATGAGCAGTTCTTC

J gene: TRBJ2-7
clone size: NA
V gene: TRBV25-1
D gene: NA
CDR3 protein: CASMAGASYEQYF
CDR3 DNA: TGTGCCAGCATGGCAGGGGCCTCCTACGAGCAGTACTTC

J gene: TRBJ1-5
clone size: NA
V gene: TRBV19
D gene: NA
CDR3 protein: CASSWDGYNQPQHF
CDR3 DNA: TGTGCCAGTAGCTGGGACGGCTACAATCAGCCCCAGCATTTT

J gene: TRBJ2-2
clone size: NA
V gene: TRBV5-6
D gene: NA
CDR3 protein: CASSLADGGITGELFF
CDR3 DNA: TGTGCCAGCAGCTTGGCGGATGGGGGTATCACCGGGGAGCTGTTTTTT

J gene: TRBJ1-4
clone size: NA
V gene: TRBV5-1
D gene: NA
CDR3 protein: CASSFISGEGEKLFF
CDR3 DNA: TGCGCCAGCAGCTTCATTAGCGGGGAGGGTGAAAAACTGTTTTTT

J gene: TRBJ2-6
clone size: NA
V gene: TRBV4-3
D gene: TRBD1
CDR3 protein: CASSQATGGTPGANVLTF
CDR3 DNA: TGCGCCAGCAGCCAAGCGACAGGGGGGACTCCTGGGGCCAACGTCCTGACTTTC

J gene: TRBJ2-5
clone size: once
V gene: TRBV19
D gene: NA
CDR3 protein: CASSIRTQETQYF
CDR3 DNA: TGTGCCAGTAGTATAAGGACACAAGAGACCCAGTACTTC

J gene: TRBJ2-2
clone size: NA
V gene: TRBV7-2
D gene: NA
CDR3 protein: CASSSGPGGGELFF
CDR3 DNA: TGTGCCAGCAGCTCGGGTCCCGGAGGGGGGGAGCTGTTTTTT

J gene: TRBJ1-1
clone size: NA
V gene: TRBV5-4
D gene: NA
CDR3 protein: CASSKTRSGNTEAFF
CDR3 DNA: TGTGCCAGCAGCAAGACCCGGTCGGGGAACACTGAAGCTTTCTTT

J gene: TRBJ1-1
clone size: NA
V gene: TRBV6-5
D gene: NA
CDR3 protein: CASSYSGDVTEAFF
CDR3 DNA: TGTGCCAGCAGTTATTCAGGGGACGTCACTGAAGCTTTCTTT

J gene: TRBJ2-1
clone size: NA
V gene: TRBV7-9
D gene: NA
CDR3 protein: CASSLDSYNEQFF
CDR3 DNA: TGTGCCAGCAGCTTAGACTCCTACAATGAGCAGTTCTTC

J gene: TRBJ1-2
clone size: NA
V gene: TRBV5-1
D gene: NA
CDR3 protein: CASSTGANNYGYTF
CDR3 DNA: TGCGCCAGCAGTACGGGAGCGAATAACTATGGCTACACCTTC

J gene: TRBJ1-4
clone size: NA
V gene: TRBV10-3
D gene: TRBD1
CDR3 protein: CAISGQGNEKLFF
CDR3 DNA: TGTGCCATCAGTGGACAGGGAAATGAAAAACTGTTTTTT

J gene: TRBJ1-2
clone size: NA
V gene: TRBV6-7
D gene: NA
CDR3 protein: CASSYSLLRFYGYTF
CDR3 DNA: TGTGCCAGCAGTTACTCCCTTTTAAGATTCTATGGCTACACCTTC

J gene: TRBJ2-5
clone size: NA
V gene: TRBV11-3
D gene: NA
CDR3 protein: CASSPLRETQYF
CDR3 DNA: TGTGCCAGCAGCCCCCTACGGGAGACCCAGTACTTC

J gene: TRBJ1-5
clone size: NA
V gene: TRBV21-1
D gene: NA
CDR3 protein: CASSKSPRTTDSNQPQHF
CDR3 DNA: TGTGCCAGCAGCAAATCCCCTAGAACGACGGATAGCAATCAGCCCCAGCATTTT

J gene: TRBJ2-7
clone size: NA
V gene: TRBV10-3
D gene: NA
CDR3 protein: CAISEFSGYLYMEQYF
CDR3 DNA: TGTGCCATCAGTGAGTTCAGTGGCTATTTGTATATGGAGCAGTACTTC

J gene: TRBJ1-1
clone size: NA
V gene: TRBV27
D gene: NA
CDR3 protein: CASSLYREATEAFF
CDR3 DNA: TGTGCCAGCAGTCTTTACAGGGAGGCCACTGAAGCTTTCTTT

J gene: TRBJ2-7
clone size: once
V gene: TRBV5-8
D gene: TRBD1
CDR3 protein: CASSRRQGSYEQYF
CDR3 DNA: TGTGCCAGCAGCAGGCGACAGGGATCCTACGAGCAGTACTTC

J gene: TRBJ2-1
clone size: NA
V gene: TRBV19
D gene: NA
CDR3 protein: CASSIVGGQVYNEQFF
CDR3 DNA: TGTGCCAGTAGTATAGTTGGCGGCCAAGTATACAATGAGCAGTTCTTC

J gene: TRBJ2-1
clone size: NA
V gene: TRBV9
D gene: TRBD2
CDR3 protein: CASSVAARTSGTYNEQFF
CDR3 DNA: TGTGCCAGCAGCGTAGCTGCCCGGACTAGCGGGACATACAATGAGCAGTTCTTC

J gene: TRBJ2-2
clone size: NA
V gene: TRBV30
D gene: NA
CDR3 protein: CAWSRGTFSNTGELFF
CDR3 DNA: TGTGCCTGGAGCCGCGGGACTTTCTCGAACACCGGGGAGCTGTTTTTT

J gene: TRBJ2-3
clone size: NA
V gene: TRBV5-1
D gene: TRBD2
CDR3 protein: CASSLGSGTRGLDTQYF
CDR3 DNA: TGCGCCAGCAGCTTGGGATCCGGGACTAGAGGTTTGGATACGCAGTATTTT

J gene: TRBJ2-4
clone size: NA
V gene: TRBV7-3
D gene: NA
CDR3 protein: CASSFGISKNIQYF
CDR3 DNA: TGTGCCAGCAGCTTCGGGATCTCGAAAAACATTCAGTACTTC

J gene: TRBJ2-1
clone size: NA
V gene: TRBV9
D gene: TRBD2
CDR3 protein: CASSGTSYNEQFF
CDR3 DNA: TGTGCCAGCAGCGGGACTAGTTACAATGAGCAGTTCTTC

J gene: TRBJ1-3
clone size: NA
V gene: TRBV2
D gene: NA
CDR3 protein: CASQTESAGTIYF
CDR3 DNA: TGTGCCAGCCAGACGGAGTCTGCGGGCACCATATATTTT

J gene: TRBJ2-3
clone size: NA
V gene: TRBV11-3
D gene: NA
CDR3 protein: CASSLDRLQTQYF
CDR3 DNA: TGTGCCAGCAGCTTAGATAGGCTACAGACGCAGTATTTT

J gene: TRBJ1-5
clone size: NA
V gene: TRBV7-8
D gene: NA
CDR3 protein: CASSPEGVNSNQPQHF
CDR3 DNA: TGTGCCAGCAGCCCCGAGGGGGTTAATAGCAATCAGCCCCAGCATTTT

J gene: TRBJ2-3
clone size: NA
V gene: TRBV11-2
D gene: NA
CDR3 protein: CASRGLRAGTDTQYF
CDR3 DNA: TGTGCCAGCAGAGGGTTGCGGGCTGGCACAGATACGCAGTATTTT

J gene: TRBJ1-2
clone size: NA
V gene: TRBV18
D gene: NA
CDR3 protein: CASSPSGTETYGYTF
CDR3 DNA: TGTGCCAGCTCACCCTCCGGCACTGAGACTTATGGCTACACCTTC

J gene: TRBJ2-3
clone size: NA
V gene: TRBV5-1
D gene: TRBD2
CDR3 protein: CASSLGGLAAFTDTQYF
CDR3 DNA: TGCGCCAGCAGCTTGGGGGGCCTAGCGGCGTTCACAGATACGCAGTATTTT

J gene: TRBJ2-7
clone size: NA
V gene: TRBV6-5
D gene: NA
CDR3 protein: CASSLSQGEQYF
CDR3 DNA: TGTGCCAGCAGCCTTAGTCAAGGCGAGCAGTACTTC

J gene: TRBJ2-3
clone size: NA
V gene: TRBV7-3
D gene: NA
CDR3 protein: CASSLDITDTQYF
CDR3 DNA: TGTGCCAGCAGCTTAGACATCACAGATACGCAGTATTTT

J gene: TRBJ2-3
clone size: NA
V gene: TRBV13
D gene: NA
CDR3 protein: CASSHYLQLTDTQYF
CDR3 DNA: TGTGCCAGCAGCCATTATTTACAGCTCACAGATACGCAGTATTTT

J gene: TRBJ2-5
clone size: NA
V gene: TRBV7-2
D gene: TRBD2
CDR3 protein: CASSSRTSPGAQYF
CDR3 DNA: TGTGCCAGCAGCTCGCGGACTAGCCCCGGTGCCCAGTACTTC

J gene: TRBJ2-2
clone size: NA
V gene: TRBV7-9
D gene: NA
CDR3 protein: CASSLGSTGELFF
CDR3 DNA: TGTGCCAGCAGCTTAGGAAGCACCGGGGAGCTGTTTTTT

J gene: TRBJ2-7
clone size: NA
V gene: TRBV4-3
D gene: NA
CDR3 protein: CASSQEGNSSYEQYF
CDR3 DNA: TGCGCCAGCAGCCAAGAGGGTAACAGCTCCTACGAGCAGTACTTC

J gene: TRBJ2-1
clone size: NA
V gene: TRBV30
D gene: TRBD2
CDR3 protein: CAWSTGLAAYNEQFF
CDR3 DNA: TGTGCCTGGAGCACGGGACTAGCAGCTTACAATGAGCAGTTCTTC

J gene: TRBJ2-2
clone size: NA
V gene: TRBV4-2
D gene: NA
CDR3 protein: CASSQDVRRRNTGELFF
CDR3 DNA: TGTGCCAGCAGCCAAGATGTGAGACGCCGGAACACCGGGGAGCTGTTTTTT

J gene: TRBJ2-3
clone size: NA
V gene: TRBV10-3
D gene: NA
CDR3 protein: CAITPSRSASTDTQYF
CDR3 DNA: TGTGCCATCACCCCCTCGAGGTCAGCTAGCACAGATACGCAGTATTTT

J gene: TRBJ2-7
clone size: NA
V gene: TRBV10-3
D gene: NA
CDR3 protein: CAISFARDVGNEQYF
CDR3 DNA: TGTGCCATCAGCTTTGCTCGGGACGTCGGTAACGAGCAGTACTTC